A selection of T cell receptor beta chains follows, all from one sample in a study of cytomegalovirus exposure and HLA in healthy donors. The assay was immunoSEQ multiplex PCR, and TCRdb's table has in-frame clones only and misses some. The table shows roughly 84,000 clones, with 55% to 65% occurring only once. Sequenced material: PBMCs. The origin of the receptors is a woman in her 40s in good health and CMV-seropositive. Each CDR3 is given with its conserved first and last residue. The order of the fields is clone size, D gene, V gene, J gene, CDR3 DNA, CDR3 protein. D genes are given only for firm matches. The size field is filled for only some rows; it gives once, few, many or a size class.

>once|-|TRBV6-5|TRBJ1-3
TGTGCCAGCAGTTACTCGGGGAGGCCTGGAAACACCATATATTTT
CASSYSGRPGNTIYF
>few|-|TRBV5-6|TRBJ2-1
TGTGCCAGCACATCACGGGGGAGGATGATAGATGAGCAGTTCTTC
CASTSRGRMIDEQFF
>-|TRBD1|TRBV27|TRBJ2-7
TGTGCCAGCAGTTACTACAGGGGATACGAGCAGTACTTC
CASSYYRGYEQYF
>-|TRBD2|TRBV6-5|TRBJ2-1
TGTGCCAGCAGACCGGGAGGGCCGTTGGATGAGCAGTTCTTC
CASRPGGPLDEQFF
>-|TRBD1|TRBV27|TRBJ2-7
TGTGCCAGCAGTTTCGGGACAGGGGGCGGCGAGCAGTACTTC
CASSFGTGGGEQYF
>-|TRBD2|TRBV5-1|TRBJ2-1
TGCGCCAGCAGGGGACTAGCGGGAGGAGGGGGCTCCTACAATGAGCAGTTCTTC
CASRGLAGGGGSYNEQFF
>few|-|TRBV27|TRBJ2-7
TGTGCCAGCAGTCCGGGGACGGTGACTCTGAGGGGGGGCGAGCAGTACTTC
CASSPGTVTLRGGEQYF
>-|-|TRBV30|TRBJ2-7
TGTGCCTGGAGTGATCCCACGAGAGAGGCGGGCCAATACGAGCAGTACTTC
CAWSDPTREAGQYEQYF
>-|TRBD2|TRBV5-1|TRBJ2-5
TGCGCCAGCAGCTTGAGAGCGGGAGGACAAGAGACCCAGTACTTC
CASSLRAGGQETQYF
>-|-|TRBV6-5|TRBJ2-5
TGTGCCAGCAGTTACTCGACAGTAGAGACCCAGTACTTC
CASSYSTVETQYF
>-|-|TRBV21-1|TRBJ1-1
TGTGCCAGCAGCAACCGGAGACAGGGGAGGGGACCGAACACTGAAGCTTTCTTT
CASSNRRQGRGPNTEAFF
>-|-|TRBV4-3|TRBJ1-3
TGCGCCAGCAGTATTTACTCTGGAAACACCATATATTTT
CASSIYSGNTIYF
>-|-|TRBV28|TRBJ2-2
TGTGCCAGCAGTCCACCATTAGACAGTCCCACCGGGGAGCTGTTTTTT
CASSPPLDSPTGELFF
>-|TRBD1|TRBV6-5|TRBJ2-4
TGTGCCAGCAGACAGGGGTCCAAAAACATTCAGTACTTC
CASRQGSKNIQYF
>-|-|TRBV2|TRBJ1-1
TGTGCCAGCAGTGGACAGACGGAAGAAGCTTTCTTT
CASSGQTEEAFF
>-|TRBD1|TRBV2|TRBJ2-7
TGTGCCAGCAGTGAACAGGGGGTCACCTACGAGCAGTACTTT
CASSEQGVTYEQYF
>-|-|TRBV18|TRBJ1-3
TGTGCCAGCTCACCACTAGCAGGGGCGGAAGGAAACACCATATATTTT
CASSPLAGAEGNTIYF
>once|-|TRBV19|TRBJ2-3
TGTGCCAGTAAGGACGGGAGTGAAAGTAATACGCAGTATTTT
CASKDGSESNTQYF
>once|TRBD1|TRBV6-4|TRBJ2-2
TGTGCCAGCAGGAGGGACAGGGACACCGGGGAGCTGTTTTTT
CASRRDRDTGELFF
>-|TRBD1|TRBV5-1|TRBJ1-1
TGCGCCAGCAGCCGCGGGACAGGGGGCAACACTGAAGCTTTCTTT
CASSRGTGGNTEAFF
>-|-|TRBV21-1|TRBJ2-1
TGTGCCAGCGGGCCCGAGGGGGCTAGCGGGAGGTATGGGCAGTTCTTC
CASGPEGASGRYGQFF
>-|TRBD1|TRBV28|TRBJ1-2
TGTGCCAGCAGTGCCGCCGGGACAGACCTGGGCTATGGCTACACCTTC
CASSAAGTDLGYGYTF
>few|-|TRBV5-1|TRBJ1-2
TGCGCCAGCAGCTTGGATACGGAGGGCTATGGCTACACCTTC
CASSLDTEGYGYTF
>-|-|TRBV5-1|TRBJ2-1
TGCGCCAGCAGCCTGTCGGCGGGCTCCTACAATGAGCAGTTCTTC
CASSLSAGSYNEQFF
>-|-|TRBV27|TRBJ2-6
TGTGCCAGCAGCTCATGGGGCCTCGCGCCTGGGAGGGCCAACGTCCTGACTTTC
CASSSWGLAPGRANVLTF
>-|-|TRBV7-9|TRBJ1-2
TGTGCCAGCAGCTTTGAACAGGGAGGGTATGGCTACACCTTC
CASSFEQGGYGYTF
>few|-|TRBV5-4|TRBJ2-5
TGTGCCAGCAGCCACGGGACTCAACAAGAGACCCAGTACTTC
CASSHGTQQETQYF
>-|TRBD1|TRBV5-6|TRBJ2-7
TGTGCCAGCAGCCCCGGGACAGGCGATGCCTACGAGCAGTACTTC
CASSPGTGDAYEQYF
>-|-|TRBV28|TRBJ1-2
TGTGCCAGCAGTTTAAGGCAGGACTATGGCTACACCTTC
CASSLRQDYGYTF
>-|-|TRBV19|TRBJ2-3
TGTGCCAGTAGTCCTGAAATGCGGGGAGTCACAGATACGCAGTATTTT
CASSPEMRGVTDTQYF
>few|TRBD2|TRBV25-1|TRBJ2-5
TGTGCCAGCAGTGAAGTAGCGGGCACCGGGACCCAGTACTTC
CASSEVAGTGTQYF
>-|-|TRBV6-5|TRBJ1-5
TGTGCCAGCAGTTACAGGGGAGGTCAGCCCCAGCATTTT
CASSYRGGQPQHF
>-|TRBD1|TRBV28|TRBJ2-7
TGTGCCAGCAGCCGGACAGGGACATCCTACGAGCAGTACTTC
CASSRTGTSYEQYF
>-|TRBD2|TRBV10-1|TRBJ2-1
TGCGCCAGCAGTCTCCGGGTCGGGGAGGGCCGGTTCTTC
CASSLRVGEGRFF
>few|TRBD2|TRBV6-6|TRBJ2-7
TGTGCCAGCACCCCCACTAGCGGGAGCTCCTACGAGCAGTACTTC
CASTPTSGSSYEQYF
>-|-|TRBV4-3|TRBJ2-7
TGCGCCAGCAGCCAAGTCGGAACAGCCTACGAGCAGTACTTC
CASSQVGTAYEQYF